This note documents a single T cell receptor beta chain sequence. As originally analysed: Reference gene primer amplification gave nucleated cell count estimates. Libraries were prepared by immunoSEQ multiplex PCR; TCRdb keeps only in-frame clonotypes and omits some of them. The V and J calls and the clone size are those of that table, but D and trimming were determined from the DNA. The table includes some 100,000 clones, about 89% detected once. These data belong to a study of blood T cell repertoires in COVID-19. Overall study: Material from acute and convalescent COVID-19 was sourced from the United States, Italy and Spain. PBMCs, B-cell-depleted T cells, or T cells were the source of the cDNA or gDNA that made up the material.

This CDR3 is 18 amino acids long. Germline CDR1 and CDR2: MNHEY and SMNVEV (reference sequence). The V end lost 6 bases, the J end lost 0 bases, and 18 bases lay between the germline ends. The sequencing sample was made of peripheral blood. The chain employs TRBV27 and TRBJ1-6; the D gene is possibly TRBD1 (6 bases). The receptor was isolated from a human donor with acute or convalescent COVID-19. The donor label of this sample is uncertain. CDR3 DNA: TGTGCCAGCAGCAGAGGGACGACCAGGGGCTCCTATAATTCACCCCTCCACTTT. It specifies CASSRGTTRGSYNSPLHF.